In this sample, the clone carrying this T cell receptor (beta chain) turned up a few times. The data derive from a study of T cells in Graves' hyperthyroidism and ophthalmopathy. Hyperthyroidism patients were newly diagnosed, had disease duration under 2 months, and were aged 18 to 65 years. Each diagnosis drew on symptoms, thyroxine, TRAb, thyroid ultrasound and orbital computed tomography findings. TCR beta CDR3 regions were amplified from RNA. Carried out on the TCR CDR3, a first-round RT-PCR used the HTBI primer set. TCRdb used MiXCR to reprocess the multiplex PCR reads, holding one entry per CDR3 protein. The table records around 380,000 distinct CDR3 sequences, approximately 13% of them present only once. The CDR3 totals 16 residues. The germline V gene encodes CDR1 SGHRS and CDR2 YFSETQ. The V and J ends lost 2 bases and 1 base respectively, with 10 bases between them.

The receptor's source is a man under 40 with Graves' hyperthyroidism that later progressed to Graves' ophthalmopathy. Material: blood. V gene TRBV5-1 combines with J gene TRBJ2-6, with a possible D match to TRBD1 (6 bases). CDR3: CASSFHRASGANVLTF. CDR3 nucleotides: TGCGCCAGCAGCTTCCACAGGGCATCTGGGGCCAACGTCCTGACTTTC.